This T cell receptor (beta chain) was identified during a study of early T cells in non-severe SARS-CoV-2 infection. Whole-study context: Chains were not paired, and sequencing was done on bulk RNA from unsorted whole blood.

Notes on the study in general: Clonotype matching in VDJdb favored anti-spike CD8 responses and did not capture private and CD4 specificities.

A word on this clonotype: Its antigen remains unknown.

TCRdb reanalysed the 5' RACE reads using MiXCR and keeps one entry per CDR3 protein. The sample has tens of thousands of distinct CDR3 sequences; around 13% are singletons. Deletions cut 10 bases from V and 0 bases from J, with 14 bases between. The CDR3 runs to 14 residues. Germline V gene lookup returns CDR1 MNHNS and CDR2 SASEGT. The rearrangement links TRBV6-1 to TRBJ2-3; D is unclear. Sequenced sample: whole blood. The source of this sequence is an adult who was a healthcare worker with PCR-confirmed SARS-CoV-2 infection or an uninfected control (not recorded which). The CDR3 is CAILGGTSTDTQYF. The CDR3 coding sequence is TGTGCCATCCTGGGTGGTACTAGCACAGATACGCAGTATTTT.